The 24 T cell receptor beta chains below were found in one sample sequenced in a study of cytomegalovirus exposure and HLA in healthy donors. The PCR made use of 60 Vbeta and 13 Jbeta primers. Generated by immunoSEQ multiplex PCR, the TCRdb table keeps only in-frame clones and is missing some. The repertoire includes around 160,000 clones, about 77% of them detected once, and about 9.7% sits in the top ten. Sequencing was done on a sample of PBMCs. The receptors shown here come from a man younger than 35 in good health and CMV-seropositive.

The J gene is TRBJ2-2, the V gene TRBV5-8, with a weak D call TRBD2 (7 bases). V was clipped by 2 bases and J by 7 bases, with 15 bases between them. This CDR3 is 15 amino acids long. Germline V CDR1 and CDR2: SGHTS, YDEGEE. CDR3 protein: CASSLARGAFGELFF. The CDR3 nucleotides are TGTGCCAGCAGCTTAGCCCGGGGGGCTTTCGGGGAGCTGTTTTTT.

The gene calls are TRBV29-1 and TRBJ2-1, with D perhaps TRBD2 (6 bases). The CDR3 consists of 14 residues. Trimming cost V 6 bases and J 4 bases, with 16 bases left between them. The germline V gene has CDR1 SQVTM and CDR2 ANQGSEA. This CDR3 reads CSVSGLPGYNEQFF. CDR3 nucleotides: TGCAGCGTGTCGGGACTGCCAGGTTACAATGAGCAGTTCTTC.

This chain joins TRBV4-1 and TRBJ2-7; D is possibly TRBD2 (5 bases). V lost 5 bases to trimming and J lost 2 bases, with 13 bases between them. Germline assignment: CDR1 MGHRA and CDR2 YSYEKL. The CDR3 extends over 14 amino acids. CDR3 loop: CASSSQEGTYEQYF. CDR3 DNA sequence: TGCGCCAGCAGCTCACAAGAGGGAACCTACGAGCAGTACTTC.

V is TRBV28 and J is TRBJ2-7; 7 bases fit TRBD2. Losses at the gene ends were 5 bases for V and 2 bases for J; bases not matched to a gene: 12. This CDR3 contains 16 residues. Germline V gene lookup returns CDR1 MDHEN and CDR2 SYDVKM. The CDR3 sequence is CASSPPGGSRPYEQYF. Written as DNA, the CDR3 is TGTGCCAGCAGTCCCCCGGGCGGGAGTAGGCCCTACGAGCAGTACTTC.

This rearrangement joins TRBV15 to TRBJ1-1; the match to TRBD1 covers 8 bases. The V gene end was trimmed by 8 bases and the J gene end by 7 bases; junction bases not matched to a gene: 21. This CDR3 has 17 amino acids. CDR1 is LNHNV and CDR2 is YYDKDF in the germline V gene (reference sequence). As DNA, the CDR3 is TGTGCCACCGAGGGGGGTGAGACCGACAGGGGCAATGGTGAAGCTTTCTTT. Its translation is CATEGGETDRGNGEAFF.

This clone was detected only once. Written as DNA, the CDR3 is TGTGCCATCAGGGAGGGGGCGGGGGCTACTGAAGCTTTCTTT. It encodes CAIREGAGATEAFF. The chain is built from TRBV10-3 and TRBJ1-1; 7 nucleotides match TRBD1. V was pared by 6 bases and J by 5 bases, with 9 bases of the junction left unmatched. The CDR3 is 14 residues long. Germline CDR1 and CDR2: ENHRY and SYGVKD.

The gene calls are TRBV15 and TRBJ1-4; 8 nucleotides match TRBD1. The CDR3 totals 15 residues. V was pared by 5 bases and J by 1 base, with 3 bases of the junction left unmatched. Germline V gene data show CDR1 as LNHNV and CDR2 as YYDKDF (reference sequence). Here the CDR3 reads CATSGGTGTNEKLFF. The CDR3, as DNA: TGTGCCACCAGCGGTGGGACAGGAACTAATGAAAAACTGTTTTTT.

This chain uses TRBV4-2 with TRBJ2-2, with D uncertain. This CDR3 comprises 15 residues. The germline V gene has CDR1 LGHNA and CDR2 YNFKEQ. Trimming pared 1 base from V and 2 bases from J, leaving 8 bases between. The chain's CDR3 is CASSQVGGNTGELFF. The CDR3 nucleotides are TGTGCCAGCAGCCAAGTAGGCGGAAACACCGGGGAGCTGTTTTTT.

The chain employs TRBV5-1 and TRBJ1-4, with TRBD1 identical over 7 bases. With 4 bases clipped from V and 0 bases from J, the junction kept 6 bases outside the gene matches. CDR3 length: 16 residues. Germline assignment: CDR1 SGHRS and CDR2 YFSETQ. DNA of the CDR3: TGCGCCAGCAGCCCGGGGACAGTTTCAACTAATGAAAAACTGTTTTTT. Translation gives CASSPGTVSTNEKLFF.

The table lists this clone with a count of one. CDR3 sequence reads: CASSQDRGAIYNEQFF. CDR3 nucleotides: TGTGCCAGCAGCCAAGATCGGGGGGCAATCTACAATGAGCAGTTCTTC. This chain connects TRBV14 to TRBJ2-1; weak D call: TRBD2 (7 bases). Looked up from germline, CDR1 is SGHDN and CDR2 is FVKESK. Trimming cost V 0 bases and J 3 bases, with 12 bases left between them. The CDR3 is 16 amino acids.

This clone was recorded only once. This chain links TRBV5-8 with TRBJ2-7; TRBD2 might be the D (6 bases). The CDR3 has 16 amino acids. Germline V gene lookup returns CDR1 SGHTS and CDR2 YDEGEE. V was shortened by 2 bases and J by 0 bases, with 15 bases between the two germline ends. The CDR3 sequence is CASSFLRAGSSYEQYF. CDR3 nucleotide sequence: TGTGCCAGCAGCTTCCTTAGGGCGGGGAGCTCCTACGAGCAGTACTTC.

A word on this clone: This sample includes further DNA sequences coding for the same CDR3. The CDR3 DNA is TGTGCCAGCAGCTCCCCAAGGACACGGACCATTTCCTCTGGGGCCAACGTCCTGACTTTC. It specifies CASSSPRTRTISSGANVLTF. The genes are TRBV13 and TRBJ2-6; D may be TRBD1 (5 bases). Germline V gene data show CDR1 as PRHDT and CDR2 as FYEKMQ (reference sequence). This CDR3 spans 20 amino acids. Trimming took 4 bases from V and 0 from J, leaving 22 bases between them.

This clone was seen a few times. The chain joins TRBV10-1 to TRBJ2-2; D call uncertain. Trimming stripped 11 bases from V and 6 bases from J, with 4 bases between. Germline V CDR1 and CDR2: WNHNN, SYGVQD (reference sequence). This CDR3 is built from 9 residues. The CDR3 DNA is TGCGCCCCCGCCGGGGAGCTGTTTTTT. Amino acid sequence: CAPAGELFF.

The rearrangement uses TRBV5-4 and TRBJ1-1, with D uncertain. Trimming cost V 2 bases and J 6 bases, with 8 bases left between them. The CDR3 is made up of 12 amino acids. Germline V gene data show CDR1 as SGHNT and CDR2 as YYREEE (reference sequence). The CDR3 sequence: CASSFPLSEAFF. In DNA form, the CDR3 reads TGTGCCAGCAGCTTCCCCCTCTCTGAAGCTTTCTTT.

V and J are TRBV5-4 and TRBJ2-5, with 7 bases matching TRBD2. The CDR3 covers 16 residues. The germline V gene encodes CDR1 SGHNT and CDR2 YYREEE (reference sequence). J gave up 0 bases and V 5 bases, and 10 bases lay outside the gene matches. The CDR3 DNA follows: TGTGCCAGCAGTCGTTTGGGTGGGGGGGACCAAGAGACCCAGTACTTC. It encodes CASSRLGGGDQETQYF.

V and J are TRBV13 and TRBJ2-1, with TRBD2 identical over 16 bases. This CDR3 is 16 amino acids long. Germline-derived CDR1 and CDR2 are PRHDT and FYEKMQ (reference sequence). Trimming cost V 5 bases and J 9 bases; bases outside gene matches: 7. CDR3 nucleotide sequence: TGTGCCAGCAGCATCGGGACTAGCGGGAGGGGGGGTGAGCAGTTCTTC. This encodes CASSIGTSGRGGEQFF.

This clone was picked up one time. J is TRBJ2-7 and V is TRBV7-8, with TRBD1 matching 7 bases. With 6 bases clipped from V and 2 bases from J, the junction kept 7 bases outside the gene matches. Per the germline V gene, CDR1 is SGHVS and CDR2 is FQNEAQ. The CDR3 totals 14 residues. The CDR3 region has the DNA TGTGCCAGCAGTTCGGGACAGACTACCTACGAGCAGTACTTC. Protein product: CASSSGQTTYEQYF.

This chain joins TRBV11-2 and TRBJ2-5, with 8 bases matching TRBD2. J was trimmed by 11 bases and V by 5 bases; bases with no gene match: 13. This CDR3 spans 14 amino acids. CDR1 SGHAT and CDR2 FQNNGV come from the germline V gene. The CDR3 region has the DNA TGTGCCAGCAGCCCAGGGACTAGTGGGGGCCGTCAGTACTTC. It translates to CASSPGTSGGRQYF.

CDR3 protein: CASGLTSEYYEQYF. The CDR3 coding sequence is TGTGCCAGCGGACTGACTAGCGAGTACTACGAGCAGTACTTC. This chain connects TRBV28 to TRBJ2-7, with TRBD2 matching 8 bases. The ends lost 8 bases at V and 3 bases at J; junction bases unmatched: 9. Germline CDR1 MDHEN, CDR2 SYDVKM. The CDR3 runs to 14 residues.

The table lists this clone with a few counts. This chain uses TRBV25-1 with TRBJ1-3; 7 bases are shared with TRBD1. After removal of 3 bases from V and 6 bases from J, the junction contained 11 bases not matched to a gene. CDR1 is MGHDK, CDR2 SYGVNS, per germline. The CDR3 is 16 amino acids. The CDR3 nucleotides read TGTGCCAGCAGTGATCAGACCGGGACAGAGGCAAACACCATATATTTT. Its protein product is CASSDQTGTEANTIYF.

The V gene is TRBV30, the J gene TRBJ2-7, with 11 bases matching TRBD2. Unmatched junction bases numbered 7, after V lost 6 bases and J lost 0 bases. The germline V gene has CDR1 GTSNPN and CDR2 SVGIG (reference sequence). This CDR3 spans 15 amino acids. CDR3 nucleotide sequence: TGTGCCTGTGAATTCGGGACTAGCGGCTCCTACGAGCAGTACTTC. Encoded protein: CACEFGTSGSYEQYF. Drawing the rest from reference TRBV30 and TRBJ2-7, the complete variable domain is SQTIHQWPATLVQPVGSPLSLECTVEGTSNPNLYWYRQAAGRGLQLLFYSVGIGQISSEVPQNLSASRPQDRQFILSSKKLLLSDSGFYLCACEFGTSGSYEQYFGPGTRLTVT.

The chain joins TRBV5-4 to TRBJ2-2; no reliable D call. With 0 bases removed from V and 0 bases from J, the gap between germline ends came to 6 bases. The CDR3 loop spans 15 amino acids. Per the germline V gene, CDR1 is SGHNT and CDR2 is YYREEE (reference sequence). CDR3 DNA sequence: TGTGCCAGCAGCTTGGGGCATACGAACACCGGGGAGCTGTTTTTT. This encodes CASSLGHTNTGELFF.

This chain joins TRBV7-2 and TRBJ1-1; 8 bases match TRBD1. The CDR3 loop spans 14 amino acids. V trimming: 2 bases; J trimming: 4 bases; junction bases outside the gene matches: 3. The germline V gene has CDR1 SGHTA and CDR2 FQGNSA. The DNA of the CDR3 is TGTGCCAGCAGCTTATGGACAGGGAGCACTGAAGCTTTCTTT. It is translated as CASSLWTGSTEAFF. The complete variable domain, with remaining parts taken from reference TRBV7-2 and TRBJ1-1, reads GAGVSQSPSNKVTEKGKDVELRCDPISGHTALYWYRQSLGQGLEFLIYFQGNSAPDKSGLPSDRFSAERTGGSVSTLTIQRTQQEDSAVYLCASSLWTGSTEAFFGQGTRLTVV.

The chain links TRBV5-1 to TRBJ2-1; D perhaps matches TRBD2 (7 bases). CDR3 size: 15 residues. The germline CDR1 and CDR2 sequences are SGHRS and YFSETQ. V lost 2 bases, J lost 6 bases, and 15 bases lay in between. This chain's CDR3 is CASSLVVGGLNEQFF. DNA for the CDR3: TGCGCCAGCAGCTTAGTAGTGGGGGGGCTCAATGAGCAGTTCTTC.